This entry lists 16 T cell receptor beta chains sequenced from one sample in a study of control samples from healthy donors and cancer patients (dated by TCRdb to the early 2020s). Library method: the immunoSEQ multiplex PCR assay. The table was pulled from immuneACCESS by TCRdb, which kept in-frame rearrangements only. Such tables lose some clones; where checked, under half of the loss comes from unresolved V genes, and the rest has no known cause. This sample is represented by around 170,000 clones; roughly 92% of them were singletons. Together, the top ten hold 1.3% to 1.5% of the sample. Sequences were obtained from blood. The receptors originated from a man younger than 45 in good health.

The V and J genes are TRBV7-2 and TRBJ1-4; the D gene is possibly TRBD1 (6 bases). The CDR3 runs 17 residues. V gave up 1 base and J gave up 8 bases, with 20 bases separating them. Germline V gives CDR1 SGHTA, CDR2 FQGNSA. The CDR3 sequence: CASSLVVLLGAGEKLFF. CDR3 bases: TGTGCCAGCAGCTTAGTTGTCCTTCTGGGGGCAGGGGAAAAACTGTTTTTT.

CDR3 sequence reads: CASSQSGDSYEQYF. Written as DNA, the CDR3 is TGCGCCAGCAGTCAATCCGGGGACTCCTACGAGCAGTACTTC. The chain uses TRBV23-1 and TRBJ2-7; D is perhaps TRBD2 (5 bases). TRBV23-1 is an open reading frame whose function is uncertain. V lost 0 bases to trimming and J lost 0 bases, with 6 bases between them. This CDR3 comprises 14 residues.

The chain combines TRBV27 with TRBJ1-6; TRBD1 agrees at 8 bases. Germline V gene sequence: CDR1 MNHEY, CDR2 SMNVEV (reference sequence). CDR3 length equals 16 residues. V shed 4 bases and J 10 bases; nucleotides not matched to a gene: 12. DNA of the CDR3: TGTGCCAGCAGTTCAAGACAGGGGATGACAGGATCACCCCTCCACTTT. It codes for CASSSRQGMTGSPLHF.

The chain recombines TRBV14 with TRBJ1-2; D is unresolved. This CDR3 is built from 15 residues. V gave up 4 bases and J gave up 1 base, with 13 bases separating them. Germline V gene sequence: CDR1 SGHDN, CDR2 FVKESK. The chain's CDR3 is CASSPPDFFNYGYTF. The CDR3 DNA sequence: TGTGCCAGCAGCCCACCGGACTTTTTTAACTATGGCTACACCTTC.

The chain links TRBV5-1 to TRBJ1-3, with 9 positions matching TRBD1. Looked up from germline, CDR1 is SGHRS and CDR2 is YFSETQ. The CDR3 runs to 17 residues. The junction had 5 bases not matched to a gene; V was cut back by 1 base and J by 0 bases. CDR3 in DNA: TGCGCCAGCAGCTTGAGACAGGGGGACCGCTCTGGAAACACCATATATTTT. Translated: CASSLRQGDRSGNTIYF.

This chain uses TRBV7-9 with TRBJ2-7, with no clear D. The CDR3 consists of 17 residues. Germline V CDR1 and CDR2: SEHNR, FQNEAQ (reference sequence). V lost 5 bases and J lost 0, with 20 bases in between. CDR3: CASSQTDKHAFSYEQYF. The CDR3 DNA reads as TGTGCCAGCAGCCAGACCGATAAACACGCGTTCTCCTACGAGCAGTACTTC. The full variable domain, with the rest looked up from reference TRBV7-9 and TRBJ2-7, is DTGVSQNPRHKITKRGQNVTFRCDPISEHNRLYWYRQTLGQGPEFLTYFQNEAQLEKSRLLSDRFSAERPKGSFSTLEIQRTEQGDSAMYLCASSQTDKHAFSYEQYFGPGTRLTVT.

The chain employs TRBV14 and TRBJ2-3; TRBD1 matches 7 bases. Looked up from germline, CDR1 is SGHDN and CDR2 is FVKESK. The CDR3 sequence is 15 residues long. J lost 0 bases, V lost 4 bases, and 4 bases had no gene match. CDR3 sequence: CASSRGQASTDTQYF. Here the CDR3 DNA reads TGTGCCAGCAGCCGAGGACAGGCTAGCACAGATACGCAGTATTTT.

The chain combines TRBV5-5 with TRBJ2-3; D may be TRBD1 or TRBD2 (5 bases each). V was trimmed by 0 bases and J by 6 bases, leaving 8 bases between them. Germline loops: CDR1 SGHKS, CDR2 YYEKEE (reference sequence). This CDR3 is built from 13 residues. CDR3 coding DNA: TGTGCCAGCAGCTTGGTGGGGGAGGATACGCAGTATTTT. It is translated as CASSLVGEDTQYF.

The genes are TRBV14 and TRBJ1-1; no definite D call. Trimming pared 4 bases from V and 4 bases from J, leaving 10 bases between. The length of the CDR3 is 13 residues. Germline-derived CDR1 and CDR2 are SGHDN and FVKESK. CDR3 sequence (DNA): TGTGCCAGCAGCCTCCCTGGTGGCACTGAAGCTTTCTTT. Translated: CASSLPGGTEAFF.

The chain combines TRBV2 with TRBJ2-7; D not resolved. The V gene lost 3 bases and the J gene lost 10 bases, with 7 bases spanning the gap. The V gene's germline CDR1 is SNHLY and CDR2 FYNNEI. The CDR3 spans 10 residues. The CDR3 DNA reads TGTGCCAGCAGTGAGGACCTTCAGTACTTC. Protein: CASSEDLQYF.

CDR3 coding DNA: TGTGCCAGCAGCTTCCCCGGGACAGGGGTTGGCTACACCTTC. Translating it yields CASSFPGTGVGYTF. V and J are TRBV11-2 and TRBJ1-2; 10 nucleotides match TRBD1. Germline lookup yields CDR1 SGHAT and CDR2 FQNNGV. The J segment lost 7 bases and the V segment lost 3 bases, leaving 5 bases of the junction unmatched. This CDR3 has 14 amino acids.

The chain uses TRBV7-3 and TRBJ2-3; 7 bases agree with TRBD1. Germline assignment: CDR1 SGHTA and CDR2 FQGTGA. Trimming at V came to 5 bases and at J to 2 bases, leaving 4 bases not matched to a gene. The CDR3 runs 14 residues. In DNA form, the CDR3 reads TGTGCCAGCAGCCCGGACAGGTACACAGATACGCAGTATTTT. Its translation: CASSPDRYTDTQYF.

The J gene is TRBJ2-5, the V gene TRBV27; D is unclear. Trimming removed 6 bases from V and 2 bases from J, with 19 bases in between. This CDR3 spans 16 amino acids. In germline, CDR1 is MNHEY, CDR2 SMNVEV (reference sequence). The CDR3 sequence: CASSPDVFLSQETQYF. As DNA, the CDR3 is TGTGCCAGCAGCCCGGACGTCTTCCTCTCACAAGAGACCCAGTACTTC.

The V call is TRBV30, the J call TRBJ2-3; D uncertain. Germline CDR1 GTSNPN, CDR2 SVGIG (reference sequence). The CDR3 runs 13 residues. The V end was cut by 2 bases, the J end by 0 bases, with 6 bases between. As DNA, the CDR3 is TGTGCCTGGAGTACAGTAAGCACAGATACGCAGTATTTT. Translating gives CAWSTVSTDTQYF.

This sequence joins TRBV12-3 or TRBV12-4 and TRBJ1-5; 7 positions match TRBD1. The CDR3 is 13 amino acids. Trimming took 5 bases from V and 3 from J; bases not matched to a gene: 1. CDR3 sequence reads: CASSTGVNQPQHF. In nucleotides, the CDR3 is TGTGCCAGCAGTACAGGGGTCAATCAGCCCCAGCATTTT.

The chain employs TRBV3-1 (or the pseudogene TRBV3-2) and TRBJ1-5, with a weak D call TRBD1 (6 bases). CDR3 size: 13 residues. V gave up 3 bases and J gave up 7 bases, with 10 bases separating them. Germline V CDR1 and CDR2: LGHDT, YNNKEL (reference sequence). This CDR3 reads CASSQPGGQPQHF. The CDR3 DNA follows: TGTGCCAGCAGCCAGCCCGGGGGCCAGCCCCAGCATTTT.